This TCR beta chain was sequenced for a study of CD8 T cells in Susac syndrome. Study findings and constraints: In its TCR sequencing and HLA analysis, the study acknowledged that the number of individuals was relatively small.

Reverse transcription used about 0.45 to 1 ug RNA and random hexamers. TCRdb called the immunoSEQ multiplex PCR reads again in MiXCR, with one record for every CDR3 protein. The sample comprises about 400,000 distinct CDR3 sequences, 85% to 90% of which are singletons, and about 0.12% rests with the top ten. Germline V gives CDR1 MNHNS, CDR2 SASEGT. The CDR3 runs to 19 residues. V was pared by 3 bases and J by 0 bases, with 22 bases between. Negative isolation was applied to CD8+ and CD4+ T cells, and FACS enrichment was applied to TEMRA cells. Of note for this clonotype: Antigen unknown.

Sample: CD8+ T cells from PBMCs. The TCR was taken from a human donor with multiple sclerosis. The chain carries TRBV6-1 and TRBJ2-3; D is undetermined. The CDR3 protein is CASSEVTLLTPESTDTQYF. The CDR3 coding sequence is TGTGCCAGCAGTGAGGTGACGCTTCTGACACCCGAAAGCACAGATACGCAGTATTTT.